This T cell receptor (beta chain) derives from a study of blood T cell repertoires in COVID-19. Whole-study context: There were acute and convalescent COVID-19 samples, and they came from the United States, Italy and Spain. PBMCs, B-cell-depleted T cells, or T cells provided the cDNA or gDNA that made up the material.

Original handling: Researchers report that nucleated cell counts were estimated from reference gene primer amplification. Clones were read by immunoSEQ multiplex PCR, and TCRdb kept only the in-frame ones, dropping some. V, J and clone size reflect that table, while D and trimming were determined from the DNA. The sample gives some 150,000 clones, over 75% of which show up once; about 1.4% is in the top ten. CDR3 length: 13 residues. Germline V gives CDR1 SGHDN, CDR2 FVKESK. Germline trimming cut 8 bases from V and 9 bases from J; bases unmatched to any gene: 9. The clonotype was recovered from a human donor in a cohort sampled during active COVID-19. V gene TRBV14 combines with J gene TRBJ2-5; TRBD2 matches 10 bases. Sequencing input: peripheral blood. The CDR3 bases are TGTGCCAGCGAATTGGGTAGCGGGAGGCCCCAGTACTTC. Translating it yields CASELGSGRPQYF.